Shown below are 21 T cell receptor beta chains from a single sample sequenced in a study of blood T cells in healthy people across ages. Primers used in a second PCR of about 7 to 12 cycles were a sample-barcoded 5' primer and a J-beta primer mix. Using its own MiXCR run on the 5' RACE reads, TCRdb lists one record per CDR3 protein. Of about 600,000 distinct CDR3 sequences listed, around 48% were seen once; the top ten hold roughly 24%. The sequencing input was blood. These receptors all stem from a man older than 75 in good health.

The gene calls are TRBV29-1 and TRBJ2-1, with 7 bases lining up with TRBD1. The CDR3 consists of 16 residues. The ends lost 5 bases at V and 0 bases at J; junction bases unmatched: 10. The germline V gene encodes CDR1 SQVTM and CDR2 ANQGSEA. The CDR3 is CSVYSTTGSSYNEQFF. The CDR3 region has the DNA TGCAGCGTTTATTCCACGACAGGGTCCTCCTACAATGAGCAGTTCTTC.

The rearrangement links TRBV7-2 to TRBJ2-7; possibly TRBD2 for D (6 bases). The CDR3 loop spans 12 amino acids. Trimming cost V 7 bases and J 2 bases, with 9 bases left between them. CDR1 and CDR2 (germline): SGHTA, FQGNSA. DNA of the CDR3: TGTGCCAGCACCGAGCGGGCCTACGAGCAGTACTTC. Translating it yields CASTERAYEQYF.

This rearrangement joins TRBV20-1 to TRBJ2-3; D not resolved. The CDR3 loop spans 14 amino acids. Germline CDR1 reads DFQATT; CDR2 reads SNEGSKA (reference sequence). Trimming shortened V by 6 bases and J by 8 bases, and 21 bases separated the two germline ends. The CDR3 DNA reads TGCAGTGCGAGATGGGAAGGTAGACCTTTTACGCAGTATTTT. Translated: CSARWEGRPFTQYF.

The J gene is TRBJ2-5, the V gene TRBV4-1, with D tentatively TRBD1 or TRBD2 (5 bases each). Germline CDR1 reads MGHRA; CDR2 reads YSYEKL. The germline V and J ends were trimmed by 1 base and 5 bases, with 17 bases remaining between them. This CDR3 spans 16 amino acids. The CDR3, as DNA: TGCGCCAGCAGCCAAGGGGGGTGGGGCTTTACGGAGACCCAGTACTTC. Amino acid sequence: CASSQGGWGFTETQYF.

The chain links TRBV5-1 to TRBJ2-1, with no clear D. The closer fit of TRBJ2-7 to the DNA end suggests the J call may be wrong. CDR1 is SGHRS and CDR2 is YFSETQ in the germline V gene. The CDR3 has 14 residues. CDR3 bases: TGCGCCAGCAGCTTGCCCTCCTCCTACAATGAGCAGTACTTC. It is translated as CASSLPSSYNEQYF.

Comment on this clonotype: Given a much more abundant clone one base away, this may be a read error. The V and J genes are TRBV3-1 and TRBJ2-3; unclear D gene. CDR3 size: 14 residues. CDR1 and CDR2 from the germline V gene are LGHDT and YNNKEL (reference sequence). CDR3 in amino acids: CASSQGRDTDTQCF. The CDR3 DNA reads as TGTGCCAGCAGCCAAGGCAGAGACACAGATACGCAGTGTTTT.

This clonotype showed up just a few times. The gene calls are TRBV20-1 and TRBJ2-1, with no clear D. The CDR3 length is 14 residues. Per the germline V gene, CDR1 is DFQATT and CDR2 is SNEGSKA (reference sequence). Trimming removed 3 bases from V and 5 bases from J, with 14 bases in between. CDR3 amino acids: CSARAVGSNNEQFF. CDR3 bases: TGCAGTGCTAGGGCGGTCGGCAGCAACAATGAGCAGTTCTTC.

J is TRBJ2-1 and V is TRBV3-1; the D gene is possibly TRBD1 (5 bases). Germline CDR1 is LGHDT and CDR2 is YNNKEL (reference sequence). With 0 bases removed from V and 7 bases from J, the gap between germline ends came to 13 bases. The CDR3 has 15 amino acids. The CDR3 nucleotides read TGTGCCAGCAGCCAAGAAGGAGACAGACTGAATGAGCAGTTCTTC. Translating gives CASSQEGDRLNEQFF.

The table lists this clonotype with a few counts. V and J are TRBV25-1 and TRBJ2-5, with 8 bases aligning to TRBD1. The V and J ends lost 7 bases and 5 bases, in that order; junction bases with no gene match: 6. Germline V CDR1 and CDR2: MGHDK, SYGVNS. This CDR3 is 13 amino acids long. CDR3 DNA: TGTGCCAGCAAGGTGCAGGGGGCGGAGACCCAGTACTTC. Protein sequence: CASKVQGAETQYF.

This clonotype occurred once. A read error may produce the germline difference seen at one junction end. The chain links TRBV9 to TRBJ2-3; the D gene could be TRBD1 or TRBD2 (7 bases each). In germline, CDR1 is SGDLS, CDR2 YYNGEE. The CDR3 extends over 15 amino acids. The CDR3 is CTSSQGGGSTDTQYF. The CDR3 nucleotides read TGTACCAGCAGTCAGGGGGGGGGATCCACAGATACGCAGTATTTT.

A few counts support this clonotype. J is TRBJ2-1 and V is TRBV7-6, with no clear D. CDR3 length: 14 amino acids. V lost 3 bases and J lost 2, with 8 bases in between. Germline CDR1 SGHVS, CDR2 FNYEAQ. The CDR3 region has the DNA TGTGCCAGCAGCTTCCTAGGTACCTACAATGAGCAGTTCTTC. Translation gives CASSFLGTYNEQFF.

In its sample, this clonotype was seen a few times. J is TRBJ2-3 and V is TRBV9; 12 bases agree with TRBD2. Trimming cost V 0 bases and J 3 bases; bases outside gene matches: 5. CDR1 is SGDLS and CDR2 is YYNGEE in the germline V gene. The CDR3 covers 17 residues. CDR3: CASSVGPGTSGTDTQYF. The CDR3, as DNA: TGTGCCAGCAGCGTAGGCCCGGGGACTAGCGGGACAGATACGCAGTATTTT.

The rearrangement joins TRBV6-5 to TRBJ2-1, with D unresolved. The J call is in doubt because the DNA end fits TRBJ2-7 better. CDR3 length: 15 residues. Germline assignment: CDR1 MNHEY and CDR2 SVGAGI. The CDR3 DNA is TGTGCCAGCAGTTCGGCGGAGAGCTCCTACAATGAGCAGTACTTC. Translating gives CASSSAESSYNEQYF.

There are a few counts of this clonotype. The chain couples TRBV4-3 to TRBJ2-1; D ambiguous. The V gene's germline CDR1 is LGHNA and CDR2 YSLEER. Trimming took off 0 bases at V and 0 bases at J, with 12 bases between the two ends. This CDR3 spans 17 amino acids. Here the CDR3 reads CASSQDAFLGSYNEQFF. DNA for the CDR3: TGCGCCAGCAGCCAAGATGCATTCTTAGGCTCCTACAATGAGCAGTTCTTC.

The V and J genes are TRBV21-1 and TRBJ2-1; no DNA check was done on the table's D call, TRBD2. TRBV21-1 is labeled a pseudogene. CDR3 length equals 15 residues. The CDR3 protein is CASSKVRRVYNEQFF. The CDR3 bases are TGTGCCAGCAGCAAAGTGAGGCGGGTTTACAATGAGCAGTTCTTC.

V gene TRBV7-2 combines with J gene TRBJ1-1, with D unclear. V gave up 4 bases and J gave up 0 bases, with 6 bases separating them. CDR1 and CDR2 from the germline V gene are SGHTA and FQGNSA. This CDR3 has 13 residues. The chain's CDR3 is CASSWAMNTEAFF. The CDR3 DNA reads TGTGCCAGCAGCTGGGCGATGAACACTGAAGCTTTCTTT.

V and J are TRBV3-1 and TRBJ1-5, with D perhaps TRBD1 (6 bases). Germline values: CDR1 LGHDT, CDR2 YNNKEL (reference sequence). V lost 1 base and J lost 6, with 16 bases in between. The CDR3 totals 16 residues. The CDR3 protein is CASSQGVGDRTQPQHF. For the CDR3, the DNA is TGTGCCAGCAGCCAAGGCGTGGGTGACAGGACTCAGCCCCAGCATTTT. The complete variable domain, with remaining parts taken from reference TRBV3-1 and TRBJ1-5, reads DTAVSQTPKYLVTQMGNDKSIKCEQNLGHDTMYWYKQDSKKFLKIMFSYNNKELIINETVPNRFSPKSPDKAHLNLHINSLELGDSAVYFCASSQGVGDRTQPQHFGDGTRLSIL.

This clonotype was counted only a few times. The chain links TRBV20-1 to TRBJ2-5; no clear D gene. The V and J ends lost 3 bases and 2 bases respectively, with 13 bases between them. The germline V gene has CDR1 DFQATT and CDR2 SNEGSKA (reference sequence). This CDR3 region has 14 residues. In DNA form, the CDR3 reads TGCAGTGCTAGGTCACCCCTGTTTCAAGAGACCCAGTACTTC. Its translation is CSARSPLFQETQYF.

DNA for the CDR3: TGTGCCAGCAGCTTATATAGCTTTGAAACAGATACGCAGTATTTT. This gives the protein CASSLYSFETDTQYF. The genes are TRBV7-2 and TRBJ2-3; D ambiguous. The germline V gene encodes CDR1 SGHTA and CDR2 FQGNSA. Trimming cost V 2 bases and J 3 bases, with 12 bases left between them. The CDR3 length is 15 residues. The full variable domain, in which reference TRBV7-2 and TRBJ2-3 provide the parts outside the CDR3, is GAGVSQSPSNKVTEKGKDVELRCDPISGHTALYWYRQSLGQGLEFLIYFQGNSAPDKSGLPSDRFSAERTGGSVSTLTIQRTQQEDSAVYLCASSLYSFETDTQYFGPGTRLTVL.

A single count supports this clonotype. At one boundary the junction diverges from the germline segment, which might be a read error. The rearrangement joins TRBV20-1 to TRBJ2-7; the D gene is possibly TRBD2 (6 bases). The CDR3 is 13 residues long. Germline CDR1 DFQATT, CDR2 SNEGSKA (reference sequence). CDR3 in amino acids: CAGMAGRLYEQYF. The CDR3 region has the DNA TGTGCGGGAATGGCGGGCAGATTATACGAGCAGTACTTC.

The chain recombines TRBV7-9 with TRBJ2-3; D uncertain. The CDR3 is made up of 13 amino acids. CDR1 and CDR2 from the germline V gene are SEHNR and FQNEAQ (reference sequence). V gave up 5 bases and J gave up 6 bases, with 12 bases separating them. CDR3 in amino acids: CASSLGVWDTQYF. DNA of the CDR3: TGTGCCAGCAGCCTAGGTGTTTGGGATACGCAGTATTTT. Combining the CDR3 with reference TRBV7-9 and TRBJ2-3 gives the whole variable domain DTGVSQNPRHKITKRGQNVTFRCDPISEHNRLYWYRQTLGQGPEFLTYFQNEAQLEKSRLLSDRFSAERPKGSFSTLEIQRTEQGDSAMYLCASSLGVWDTQYFGPGTRLTVL.